This T cell receptor (beta chain) was sequenced during a study of blood T cells in healthy people across ages (dated by TCRdb to between 2015 and 2017). Regarding the study in general: Template switching captured roughly one uniquely barcoded TCR beta cDNA molecule per two T cells in model experiments. The donors were split into four age groups: young (average around 15 years), middle-aged (39), aged (around 67) and long-lived (under 90). Using the same blood draw, the study looked at two additional independent replicas of 1 million unique cDNA reads for two donors, one aged 18 to 30 and the other aged 80 or older. To track age-related changes in TCR beta repertoire diversity, the study relied on deep sequencing normalized with unique cDNA molecular identifiers. To avoid experimental bias, donors of different ages were spread randomly across the sequencing lanes.

Points on this clonotype: There is no known antigen for this receptor. Per-nucleotide qualities are absent, and no much larger clonotype sits a single base away.

Library preparation employed 5' RACE. Reads for this sample came from an Illumina HiSeq 2500. A second PCR of roughly 7 to 12 cycles was run with a J-beta primer mix and a sample-barcoded 5' primer. Each TCR beta cDNA molecule received a unique molecular identifier from a template-switch 5' adaptor carrying 12 random nucleotides. Each sample yielded at least 2.5 million CDR3-containing paired-end reads. First-strand cDNA was synthesized from all RNA with the Mint cDNA synthesis kit, primed by a TRBC-specific oligonucleotide. After uracil-DNA glycosylase treatment, a first 18-cycle PCR used universal primers M1SS and BC2_uni_R on all cDNA. The authors processed their data as follows. Normalization of each sample was performed by random selection of 1 million high-quality reads, each carrying a distinct molecular identifier. Reads with shared molecular identifiers were discarded instead of being binned into consensus sequences. MiTCR, set to a Q25 quality threshold and the strictest error-elimination algorithm, was used for CDR3 identification, clonotype clustering and error correction. A nonparametric unseen species model with Euler transformation was used to estimate lower-bound total TCR beta diversity. In TCRdb, the public reads were trimmed at Q25 with fastp and aligned with MiXCR, with productive beta chains retained. Under each unique CDR3 protein, matching rows form one entry showing the most common genes and DNA. It is TCRdb's table, rather than the study itself, that gives the V and J calls and clone size. The sample table lists fewer than 900,000 distinct CDR3 sequences, more than 40% of them with a count of one. About a third of the sample goes to the ten largest clones.

There are 11 amino acids in the CDR3, from cysteine to phenylalanine inclusive. The only DNA kept is the CDR3, 33 bases in frame from the first base. The germline V gene gives CDR1 as MDHEN and CDR2 as SYDVKM. V is shortened by 7 bases, J by 3 bases, and the region joining them spans 6 bases. The paper's findings and limits, for the study overall: Because profiling used bulk unsorted PBMCs, naive and antigen-experienced compartments could not be compared conclusively. As age increased, observed TCR beta diversity per million T cells dropped in a roughly linear way, and a significant reduction was already evident by age 40. Because donor CMV infection status was unknown, age-related changes in expanded clonotypes were potentially confounded. Estimates of total diversity based on one million sequenced T cells were regarded as lower bounds and as underestimates. The long-lived group showed more naive CD4+ T cells, fewer expanded clones and increased TCR diversity than the aged group, suggesting age selection. There was a strong correlation between observed TCR beta diversity and the percentage of naive T cells measured by flow cytometry.

The approximately 39 donors, aged about 6 to 95 years, were systemically healthy Caucasian individuals from Russia. Roughly 10 milliliters of peripheral blood were collected from each donor into EDTA-treated Vacutainer tubes. Ficoll-Paque density-gradient centrifugation was used to isolate PBMCs, with at least 7 million per sample. Total RNA, at least 5 micrograms per sample, was extracted from PBMCs with Trizol reagent. Naive CD45RAhigh/CD27high T cell percentages were measured by flow cytometry on a PBMC aliquot from every donor. This clonotype originated in an older woman in good health. The chain employs TRBV28 and TRBJ1-2; no D gene call is confident. Sequencing input: blood. The CDR3 corresponds to CASNWDYGYTF. The sequenced DNA: TGTGCCAGCAATTGGGACTATGGCTACACCTTC.